The 5 T cell receptor beta chains in this list originate from one sample, sequenced in a study of OX40 agonist ivuxolimab in advanced cancers. Produced via immunoSEQ multiplex PCR; TCRdb's table is partial and in-frame only. The data contain some 80,000 clones, 85% of them singletons. Specimen: CD4+ or CD8+ T cells sorted from blood, collected in a trial of the OX40 agonist ivuxolimab. The receptors come from an adult with an advanced solid tumor such as melanoma, head and neck, liver or kidney cancer.

This clone came up once. V is TRBV28 and J is TRBJ1-1; D gene ambiguous. V gave up 5 bases and J gave up 4 bases, with 17 bases separating them. Germline V lookup: CDR1 MDHEN, CDR2 SYDVKM. The CDR3 length is 15 residues. As DNA, the CDR3 is TGTGCCAGCAGTCGAAACCCACGGATAGGCACTGAAGCTTTCTTT. Its protein is CASSRNPRIGTEAFF.

The V gene is TRBV2, the J gene TRBJ2-7; unclear D gene. Deletions cut 7 bases from V and 5 bases from J, with 6 bases between. Germline V gene data show CDR1 as SNHLY and CDR2 as FYNNEI. The CDR3 consists of 10 residues. The CDR3 protein is CASKNHEQYF. CDR3 bases: TGTGCCAGCAAAAACCACGAGCAGTACTTC.

J is TRBJ1-1 and V is TRBV28; TRBD1 aligns across 8 bases. Trimming took 1 base from V and 11 from J; bases not matched to a gene: 9. The CDR3 runs 14 residues. Looked up from germline, CDR1 is MDHEN and CDR2 is SYDVKM. The CDR3 spells CASSLSDRGVEAFF. DNA of the CDR3: TGTGCCAGCAGTTTATCCGACAGGGGCGTTGAGGCTTTCTTT.

This chain connects TRBV6-1 to TRBJ2-1, with 7 bases identical to TRBD1. Germline CDR1 is MNHNS and CDR2 is SASEGT. The CDR3 sequence is 13 residues long. With 6 bases clipped from V and 6 bases from J, the junction kept 5 bases outside the gene matches. In DNA form, the CDR3 reads TGTGCCAGCAGGGGCCCAGGGGGCAATGAGCAGTTCTTC. Translating it yields CASRGPGGNEQFF.

As regards this clone: The junction departs from the called germline gene at one end, perhaps through a read error. V gene TRBV9 combines with J gene TRBJ2-7; 7 nucleotides line up with TRBD1. The CDR3 totals 16 residues. Germline V CDR1 and CDR2: SGDLS, YYNGEE. CDR3 region: CASSVEAGSGAGGLVF. In DNA form, the CDR3 reads TGTGCCAGCAGCGTAGAGGCTGGTTCCGGGGCAGGGGGATTAGTTTTC.